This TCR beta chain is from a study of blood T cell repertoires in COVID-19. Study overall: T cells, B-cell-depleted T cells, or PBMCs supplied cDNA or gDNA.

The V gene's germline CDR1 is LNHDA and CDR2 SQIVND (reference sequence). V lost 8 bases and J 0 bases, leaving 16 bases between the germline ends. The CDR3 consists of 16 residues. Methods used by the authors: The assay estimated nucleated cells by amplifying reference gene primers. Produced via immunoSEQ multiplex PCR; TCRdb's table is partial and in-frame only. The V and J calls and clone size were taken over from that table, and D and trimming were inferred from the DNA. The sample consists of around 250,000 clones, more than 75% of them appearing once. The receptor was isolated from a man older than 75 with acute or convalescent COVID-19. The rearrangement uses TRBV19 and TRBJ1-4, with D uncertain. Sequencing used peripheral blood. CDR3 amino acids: CASRRNGGATNEKLFF. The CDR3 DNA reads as TGTGCCAGTCGGAGGAACGGAGGAGCAACTAATGAAAAACTGTTTTTT.